Below, 9 T cell receptor beta chains from the same sample are listed, as sequenced in a study of breast tumors, draining lymph nodes, adjacent tissues. TCRdb used MiXCR to reprocess the multiplex PCR reads, holding one entry per CDR3 protein. The sample carries roughly 15,000 distinct CDR3 sequences, 47% recorded once. The material sequenced was tumor-adjacent breast tissue. The receptors were sampled from a female donor with breast cancer. Some clones in this sample may be carry-over from other donors' samples.

The J gene is TRBJ2-3, the V gene TRBV20-1; D is perhaps TRBD2 (5 bases). V was pared by 4 bases and J by 2 bases, with 19 bases between. The CDR3 consists of 16 residues. Per the germline V gene, CDR1 is DFQATT and CDR2 is SNEGSKA (reference sequence). The CDR3 reads CSAILEWTVVTDTQYF. CDR3 coding DNA: TGCAGTGCTATACTAGAGTGGACTGTCGTCACAGATACGCAGTATTTT.

This clonotype was seen just once. The chain recombines TRBV6-1 with TRBJ1-2; D is possibly TRBD1 (6 bases). Germline V lookup: CDR1 MNHNS, CDR2 SASEGT. Trimming shortened V by 4 bases and J by 0 bases, and 12 bases separated the two germline ends. The CDR3 is 15 amino acids. The CDR3 DNA reads TGTGCCAGCAGTGGGGGGGCAGTAGCTAACTATGGCTACACCTTC. Translated, it gives CASSGGAVANYGYTF.

V gene TRBV2 combines with J gene TRBJ2-7; perhaps D is TRBD1 or TRBD2 (5 bases each). This CDR3 has 13 residues. Between the trimmed V and J ends, which lost 8 bases and 0 bases, there was a span of 11 bases. Per the germline V gene, CDR1 is SNHLY and CDR2 is FYNNEI. CDR3 DNA sequence: TGTGCCAGCTTCCGGGACCTCTCCTACGAGCAGTACTTC. Its translation is CASFRDLSYEQYF.

The table lists this clonotype with a few counts. CDR3 loop: CAWSVEGWAFF. The CDR3 nucleotides are TGTGCCTGGAGTGTAGAGGGTTGGGCTTTCTTT. The chain combines TRBV30 with TRBJ1-1; D remains unclear. V lost 0 bases and J 11 bases, leaving 10 bases between the germline ends. The CDR3 covers 11 residues. Germline loops: CDR1 GTSNPN, CDR2 SVGIG (reference sequence).

This clonotype has only a few counts. The V call is TRBV5-1, the J call TRBJ2-7, with 10 bases that match TRBD1. The CDR3 sequence is 16 residues long. J was trimmed by 7 bases and V by 1 base; bases with no gene match: 11. The germline V gene encodes CDR1 SGHRS and CDR2 YFSETQ. The CDR3 spells CASSLFPRQGAREQYF. The CDR3 DNA reads as TGCGCCAGCAGCTTGTTCCCAAGACAGGGGGCGCGGGAGCAGTACTTC.

This chain connects TRBV15 to TRBJ2-1, with TRBD2 identical over 13 bases. The CDR3 runs 17 residues. The germline V gene encodes CDR1 LNHNV and CDR2 YYDKDF (reference sequence). V dropped 2 bases and J dropped 7; count of bases not matched to a gene: 8. CDR3 amino acids: CATSRMGTSGMGNEQFF. The CDR3 DNA reads TGTGCCACCAGCAGAATGGGGACTAGCGGGATGGGGAATGAGCAGTTCTTC.

The rearrangement links TRBV5-1 to TRBJ2-5; D may be TRBD1 (6 bases). The CDR3 length is 15 residues. V lost 4 bases to trimming and J lost 9 bases, with 22 bases between them. The germline V gene has CDR1 SGHRS and CDR2 YFSETQ. This chain's CDR3 is CASSPDSYSNQPQYF. The CDR3, as DNA: TGCGCCAGCAGCCCGGACAGTTATAGCAATCAGCCCCAGTACTTC.

The chain joins TRBV9 to TRBJ2-7; 7 bases agree with TRBD2. From germline, CDR1 is SGDLS and CDR2 YYNGEE. This CDR3 comprises 14 residues. Trimming removed 3 bases from V and 11 bases from J; junction bases left unmatched: 14. As DNA, the CDR3 is TGTGCCAGCAGCGGAGGGAAGGCGGGGCGGGAGAAGTACTTC. The encoded protein is CASSGGKAGREKYF.

This clonotype is deemed medium-sized. The rearrangement joins TRBV4-2 to TRBJ2-6; D call uncertain. The V and J ends lost 3 bases and 0 bases respectively, with 15 bases between them. The CDR3 extends over 18 amino acids. Per the germline V gene, CDR1 is LGHNA and CDR2 is YNFKEQ. This chain's CDR3 is CASSQEVAALSGANVLTF. The CDR3 DNA is TGTGCCAGCAGCCAGGAAGTAGCAGCGCTCTCTGGGGCCAACGTCCTGACTTTC.